The TCR beta chain under discussion was sequenced for a study of shared clonotypes between healthy human individuals. CD45RO-negative CD8 cells positively selected for CCR7 made up the naive population, which excluded terminally differentiated effector memory CD45RA+ cells. CDR1 and CDR2 (germline): MDHEN, SYDVKM. This CDR3 has 19 residues. The trim removed 3 bases at V and 0 bases at J, leaving 12 bases unmatched. Sorted-subset replicate PCRs used 150 to 250 ng of genomic DNA. This amount corresponded to about 30,000 T cell genomes. The table came from immunoSEQ multiplex PCR; TCRdb's copy has only in-frame clones and leaves some out. The sample shows just over 2,000,000 clones, approximately 94% of them seen only once.

The sequenced material came from naive CD8+ T cells sorted from blood. This rearrangement joins TRBV28 to TRBJ2-3; 10 positions match TRBD2. The clonotype was recovered from a man between 18 and 35 years old in good health. The CDR3 is CASSFFLAGAEISTDTQYF. The CDR3 nucleotides are TGTGCCAGCAGTTTCTTCCTAGCGGGGGCCGAAATAAGCACAGATACGCAGTATTTT.